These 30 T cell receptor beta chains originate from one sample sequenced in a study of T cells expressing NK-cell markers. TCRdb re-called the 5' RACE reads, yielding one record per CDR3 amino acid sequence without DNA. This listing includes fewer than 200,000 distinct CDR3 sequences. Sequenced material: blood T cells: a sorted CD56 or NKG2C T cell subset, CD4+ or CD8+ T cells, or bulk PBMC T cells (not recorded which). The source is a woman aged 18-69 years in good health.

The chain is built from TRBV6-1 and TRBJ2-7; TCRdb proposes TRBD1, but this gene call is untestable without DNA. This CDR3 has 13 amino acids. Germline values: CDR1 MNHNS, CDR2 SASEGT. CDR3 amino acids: CASTWTGTYEQYF.

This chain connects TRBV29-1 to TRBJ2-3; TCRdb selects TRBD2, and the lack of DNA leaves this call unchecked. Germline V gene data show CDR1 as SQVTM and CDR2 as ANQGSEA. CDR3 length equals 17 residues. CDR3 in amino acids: CSVEGVGTSASLDTQYF.

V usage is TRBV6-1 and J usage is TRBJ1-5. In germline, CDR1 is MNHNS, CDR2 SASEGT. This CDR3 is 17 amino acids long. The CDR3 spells CASSEVLRVGSNQPQHF.

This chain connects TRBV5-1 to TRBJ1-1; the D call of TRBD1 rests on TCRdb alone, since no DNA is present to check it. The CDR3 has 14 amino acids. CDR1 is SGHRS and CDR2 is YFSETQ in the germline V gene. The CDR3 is CASSRTGQGLEAFF.

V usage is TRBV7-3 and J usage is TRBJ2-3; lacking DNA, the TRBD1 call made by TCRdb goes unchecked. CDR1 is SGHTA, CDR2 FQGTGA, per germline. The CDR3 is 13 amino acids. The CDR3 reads CASSSDRGGTQYF.

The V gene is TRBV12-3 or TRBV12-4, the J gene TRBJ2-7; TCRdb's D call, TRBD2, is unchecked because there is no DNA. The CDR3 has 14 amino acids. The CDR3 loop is CASSLRAGDGEQYF.

This chain's CDR3 is CASSPPSRGRADTQYF. This sequence joins TRBV18 and TRBJ2-3; TCRdb proposes TRBD1, but this gene call is untestable without DNA. CDR3 size: 16 residues. Germline V gives CDR1 KGHSH, CDR2 LQKENI.

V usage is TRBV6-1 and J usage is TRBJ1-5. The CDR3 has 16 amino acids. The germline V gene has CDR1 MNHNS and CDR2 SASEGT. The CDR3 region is CASSPPGGDSNQPQHF.

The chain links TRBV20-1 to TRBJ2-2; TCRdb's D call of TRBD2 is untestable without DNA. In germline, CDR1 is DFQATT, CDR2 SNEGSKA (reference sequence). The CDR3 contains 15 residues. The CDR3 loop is CSARLAGAITGELFF.

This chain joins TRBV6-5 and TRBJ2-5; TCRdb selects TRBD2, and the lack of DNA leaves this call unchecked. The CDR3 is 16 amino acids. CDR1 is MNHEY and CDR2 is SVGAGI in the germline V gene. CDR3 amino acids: CASSFRLAGVQETQYF.

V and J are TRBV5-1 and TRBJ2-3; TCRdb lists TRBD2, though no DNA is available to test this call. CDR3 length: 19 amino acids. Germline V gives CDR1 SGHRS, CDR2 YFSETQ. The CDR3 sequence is CASSRGRLAGATFTDTQYF.

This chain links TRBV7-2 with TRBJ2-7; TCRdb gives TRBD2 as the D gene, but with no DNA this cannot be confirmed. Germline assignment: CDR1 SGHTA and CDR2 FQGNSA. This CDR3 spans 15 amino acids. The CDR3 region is CASSLVAGASDEQYF. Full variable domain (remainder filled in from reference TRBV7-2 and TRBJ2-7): GAGVSQSPSNKVTEKGKDVELRCDPISGHTALYWYRQSLGQGLEFLIYFQGNSAPDKSGLPSDRFSAERTGGSVSTLTIQRTQQEDSAVYLCASSLVAGASDEQYFGPGTRLTVT.

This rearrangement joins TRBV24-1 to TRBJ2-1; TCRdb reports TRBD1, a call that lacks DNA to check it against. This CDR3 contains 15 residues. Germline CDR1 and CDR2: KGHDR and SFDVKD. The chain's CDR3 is CATSGGTGSYNEQFF.

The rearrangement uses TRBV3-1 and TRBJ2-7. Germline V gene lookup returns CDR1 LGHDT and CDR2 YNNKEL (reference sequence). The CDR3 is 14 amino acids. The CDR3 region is CASSQGPSSYEQYF.

The CDR3 region is CASSLTGRLTDTQYF. V usage is TRBV28 and J usage is TRBJ2-3; TCRdb selects TRBD1, and the lack of DNA leaves this call unchecked. This CDR3 has 15 amino acids. Germline assignment: CDR1 MDHEN and CDR2 SYDVKM.

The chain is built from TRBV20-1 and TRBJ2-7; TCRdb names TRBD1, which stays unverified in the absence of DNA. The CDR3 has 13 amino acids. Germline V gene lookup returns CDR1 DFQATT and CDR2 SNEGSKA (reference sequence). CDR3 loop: CSARQGPVYEQYF.

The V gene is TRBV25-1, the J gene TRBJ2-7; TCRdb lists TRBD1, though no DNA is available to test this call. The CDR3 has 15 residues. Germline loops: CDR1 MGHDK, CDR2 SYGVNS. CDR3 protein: CASSRLGGISYEQYF.

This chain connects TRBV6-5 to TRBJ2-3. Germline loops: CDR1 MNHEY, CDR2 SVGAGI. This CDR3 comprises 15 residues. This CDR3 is CASSYSSPSTDTQYF.

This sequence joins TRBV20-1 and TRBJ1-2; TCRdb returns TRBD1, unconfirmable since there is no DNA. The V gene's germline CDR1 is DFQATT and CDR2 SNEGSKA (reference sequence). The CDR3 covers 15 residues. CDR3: CSARVQGALSVGYTF.

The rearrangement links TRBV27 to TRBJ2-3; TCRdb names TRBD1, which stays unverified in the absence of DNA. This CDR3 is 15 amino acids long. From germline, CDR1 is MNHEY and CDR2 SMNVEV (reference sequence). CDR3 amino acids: CASSLRGPSTDTQYF.

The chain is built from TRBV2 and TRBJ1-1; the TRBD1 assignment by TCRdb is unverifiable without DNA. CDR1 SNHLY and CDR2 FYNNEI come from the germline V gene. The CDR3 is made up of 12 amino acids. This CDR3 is CASSDDTPGAFF.

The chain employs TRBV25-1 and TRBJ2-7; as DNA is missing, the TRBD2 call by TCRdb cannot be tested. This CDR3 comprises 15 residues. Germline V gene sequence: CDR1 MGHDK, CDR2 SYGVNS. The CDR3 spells CATWRAFFSSYEQYF.

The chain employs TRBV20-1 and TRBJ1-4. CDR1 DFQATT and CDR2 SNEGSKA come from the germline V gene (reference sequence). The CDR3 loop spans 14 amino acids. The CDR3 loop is CSAREGSTNEKLFF.

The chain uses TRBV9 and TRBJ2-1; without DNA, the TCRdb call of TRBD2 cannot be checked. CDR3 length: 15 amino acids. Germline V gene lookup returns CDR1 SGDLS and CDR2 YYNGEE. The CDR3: CASSVATSGANEQFF.

This CDR3 is CASSLSRAIGTDTQYF. V usage is TRBV27 and J usage is TRBJ2-3; TCRdb indicates TRBD2, and absent DNA this call remains unverified. The CDR3 loop spans 16 amino acids. CDR1 is MNHEY and CDR2 is SMNVEV in the germline V gene (reference sequence).

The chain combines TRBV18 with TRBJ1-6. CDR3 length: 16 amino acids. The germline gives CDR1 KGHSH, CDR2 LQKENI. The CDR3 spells CASSPRQGSYNSPLHF.

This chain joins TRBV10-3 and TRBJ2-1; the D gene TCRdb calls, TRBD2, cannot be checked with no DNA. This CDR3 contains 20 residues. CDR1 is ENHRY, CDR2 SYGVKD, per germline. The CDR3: CAISPRGTGTSGRAINEQFF.

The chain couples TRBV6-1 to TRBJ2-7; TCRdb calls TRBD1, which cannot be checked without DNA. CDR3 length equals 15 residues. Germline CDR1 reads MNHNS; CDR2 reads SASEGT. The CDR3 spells CASSTGTGASYEQYF.

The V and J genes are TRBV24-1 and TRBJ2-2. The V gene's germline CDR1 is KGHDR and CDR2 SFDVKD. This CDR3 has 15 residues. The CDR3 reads CATSDGSANTGELFF.

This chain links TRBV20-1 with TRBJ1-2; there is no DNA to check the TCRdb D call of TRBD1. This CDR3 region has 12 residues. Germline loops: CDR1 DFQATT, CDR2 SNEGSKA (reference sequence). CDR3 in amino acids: CSVPDRIHGYTF.